The 20 T cell receptor beta chains in this list originate from one sample, sequenced in a study of siplizumab effects on memory and regulatory T cells. The assay was immunoSEQ multiplex PCR, and TCRdb's table has in-frame clones only and misses some. This table holds tens of thousands of clones, about 96% found once. Sequenced input: naive CD8+ T cells sorted from blood. The receptors here all came from a human donor in good health.

This sequence joins TRBV6-5 and TRBJ2-3; 8 positions match TRBD1. V shed 5 bases, J shed 8 bases, and the junction held 9 bases outside the gene matches. This CDR3 has 14 amino acids. CDR1 is MNHEY and CDR2 is SVGAGI in the germline V gene. This CDR3 is CASSGPGQAVTQYF. Written as DNA, the CDR3 is TGTGCCAGCAGTGGTCCGGGACAGGCCGTTACGCAGTATTTT.

The chain recombines TRBV30 with TRBJ1-1; 7 nucleotides agree with TRBD1. The CDR3 extends over 14 amino acids. V trimming: 2 bases; J trimming: 8 bases; junction bases outside the gene matches: 11. Germline assignment: CDR1 GTSNPN and CDR2 SVGIG (reference sequence). The CDR3, as DNA: TGTGCCTGGAGTTCTGATTCCGGGACAGACGAAGCTTTCTTT. It encodes CAWSSDSGTDEAFF.

This clone was picked up one time. The V call is TRBV5-5, the J call TRBJ1-1; D might be TRBD1 (5 bases). With 1 base removed from V and 3 bases from J, the gap between germline ends came to 13 bases. Germline V gene lookup returns CDR1 SGHKS and CDR2 YYEKEE (reference sequence). The CDR3 extends over 15 amino acids. For the CDR3, the DNA is TGTGCCAGCAGCTTGTGGGAGGGAGGGGACACTGAAGCTTTCTTT. Amino acids: CASSLWEGGDTEAFF.

The CDR3, as DNA: TGCGCCAGCAGCTTGTGGCGGGGGCTTCAAGAGACCCAGTACTTC. Translating gives CASSLWRGLQETQYF. The genes are TRBV5-1 and TRBJ2-5, with a weak D call TRBD2 (7 bases). The V gene lost 1 base and the J gene lost 2 bases, with 12 bases spanning the gap. The CDR3 runs to 15 residues. Germline V CDR1 and CDR2: SGHRS, YFSETQ.

The chain links TRBV6-6 to TRBJ2-7, with D possibly being TRBD2 (5 bases). The germline gives CDR1 MNHNY, CDR2 SVGAGI (reference sequence). This CDR3 spans 14 amino acids. Deletions cut 7 bases from V and 4 bases from J, with 17 bases between. For the CDR3, the DNA is TGTGCCAGCAAGTTTCTGGAGGACTCGTACGAGCAGTACTTC. It encodes CASKFLEDSYEQYF.

This clone came up once. This chain joins TRBV28 and TRBJ1-1; D unresolved. V gave up 3 bases and J gave up 4 bases, with 12 bases separating them. The CDR3 consists of 14 residues. Germline V CDR1 and CDR2: MDHEN, SYDVKM. CDR3 DNA: TGTGCCAGCAGTTTCGAGGGTGCGAGCACTGAAGCTTTCTTT. Translating gives CASSFEGASTEAFF.

The gene calls are TRBV9 and TRBJ2-5, with TRBD2 identical over 8 bases. J was trimmed by 4 bases and V by 7 bases; bases with no gene match: 12. The germline CDR1 and CDR2 sequences are SGDLS and YYNGEE. The CDR3 spans 15 residues. CDR3 nucleotide sequence: TGTGCCAGCGACCATTCGGGGGGGGCCTTAGAGACCCAGTACTTC. This translates into CASDHSGGALETQYF.

This chain links TRBV7-6 with TRBJ2-7; D gene unclear. The ends were cut back, 5 bases at V and 1 base at J, with 9 bases in the middle. The CDR3 extends over 13 amino acids. The V gene's germline CDR1 is SGHVS and CDR2 FNYEAQ. The CDR3 DNA is TGTGCCAGCAGCCCCCCCCTTTCCTACGAGCAGTACTTC. This translates into CASSPPLSYEQYF.

This CDR3 is CASSPGTEAFF. In DNA, the CDR3 is TGTGCCAGCAGCCCGGGGACTGAAGCTTTCTTT. V and J are TRBV7-9 and TRBJ1-1; D remains unclear. The V end was cut by 5 bases, the J end by 5 bases, with 6 bases between. This CDR3 comprises 11 residues. Looked up from germline, CDR1 is SEHNR and CDR2 is FQNEAQ (reference sequence).

The V call is TRBV15, the J call TRBJ2-1; D gene unclear. The CDR3 is 13 residues long. Per the germline V gene, CDR1 is LNHNV and CDR2 is YYDKDF (reference sequence). V lost 5 bases, J lost 8 bases, and 13 bases lay in between. CDR3 coding DNA: TGTGCCACCAGCCCCGACCCCCAGGATGAGCAGTTCTTC. Translating gives CATSPDPQDEQFF.

The chain recombines TRBV2 with TRBJ2-2; D is unresolved. The ends were cut back, 6 bases at V and 0 bases at J, with 14 bases in the middle. Germline CDR1 and CDR2: SNHLY and FYNNEI. This CDR3 region has 16 residues. In nucleotides, the CDR3 is TGTGCCAGCAGGGTTACACAAATGACGAACACCGGGGAGCTGTTTTTT. Protein sequence: CASRVTQMTNTGELFF.

CDR3 protein: CATSRGGGTDTQYF. Written as DNA, the CDR3 is TGTGCCACCTCCAGAGGGGGGGGAACAGATACGCAGTATTTT. This chain links TRBV2 with TRBJ2-3, with D tentatively TRBD2 (7 bases). Germline assignment: CDR1 SNHLY and CDR2 FYNNEI. The V end was cut by 10 bases, the J end by 3 bases, with 17 bases between. The CDR3 totals 14 residues.

The CDR3: CASSSVRVDPVNTEAFF. The CDR3 DNA is TGTGCCAGTAGTAGTGTTCGAGTGGATCCCGTGAACACTGAAGCTTTCTTT. This chain joins TRBV19 and TRBJ1-1; D remains ambiguous. The CDR3 runs to 17 residues. V was trimmed by 4 bases and J by 0 bases, leaving 18 bases between them. Per germline, CDR1 LNHDA and CDR2 SQIVND (reference sequence).

This chain joins TRBV13 and TRBJ1-6, with 7 bases fitting TRBD1. CDR1 and CDR2 (germline): PRHDT, FYEKMQ (reference sequence). This CDR3 contains 14 residues. With V trimmed by 4 bases and J by 7 bases, 4 bases remained unmatched. The CDR3 loop reads CASSSGQENSPLHF. In DNA, the CDR3 is TGTGCCAGCAGCTCCGGACAGGAAAATTCACCCCTCCACTTT. Complete variable domain (other parts from reference TRBV13 and TRBJ1-6): AAGVIQSPRHLIKEKRETATLKCYPIPRHDTVYWYQQGPGQDPQFLISFYEKMQSDKGSIPDRFSAQQFSDYHSELNMSSLELGDSALYFCASSSGQENSPLHFGNGTRLTVT.

The chain uses TRBV5-4 and TRBJ2-1; possibly TRBD2 for D (7 bases). Per germline, CDR1 SGHNT and CDR2 YYREEE (reference sequence). V dropped 4 bases and J dropped 10 bases, with 24 bases sitting between them. The CDR3 contains 16 residues. The CDR3 DNA is TGTGCCAGCAGCCCGAGCGGGATCCCGAGGGGGTGGGAGCAGTTCTTC. Its protein product is CASSPSGIPRGWEQFF.

The rearrangement joins TRBV9 to TRBJ1-2; D is uncertain. CDR3 length: 15 residues. The V end lost 0 bases, the J end lost 0 bases, and 9 bases lay between the germline ends. From germline, CDR1 is SGDLS and CDR2 YYNGEE. CDR3 DNA sequence: TGTGCCAGCAGCGTAGTTCAGCCTACTAACTATGGCTACACCTTC. This encodes CASSVVQPTNYGYTF.

This clone was found once. The chain has TRBV6-1 and TRBJ2-7; no reliable D call. CDR1 and CDR2 from the germline V gene are MNHNS and SASEGT. The CDR3 sequence is 12 residues long. With 7 bases removed from V and 3 bases from J, the gap between germline ends came to 10 bases. The CDR3 region is CASKLMDYEQYF. The DNA for the CDR3 is TGTGCCAGCAAGCTGATGGACTACGAGCAGTACTTC.

The chain uses TRBV19 and TRBJ2-7; 9 positions match TRBD1. The germline V gene has CDR1 LNHDA and CDR2 SQIVND (reference sequence). V trimming: 10 bases; J trimming: 0 bases; junction bases outside the gene matches: 4. The CDR3 length is 13 residues. The CDR3 DNA reads as TGTGCCACGGGACAGGGCATCTCCTACGAGCAGTACTTC. Protein product: CATGQGISYEQYF. The full variable domain, in which reference TRBV19 and TRBJ2-7 provide the parts outside the CDR3, is DGGITQSPKYLFRKEGQNVTLSCEQNLNHDAMYWYRQDPGQGLRLIYYSQIVNDFQKGDIAEGYSVSREKKESFPLTVTSAQKNPTAFYLCATGQGISYEQYFGPGTRLTVT.

The rearrangement joins TRBV9 to TRBJ2-7; D is unresolved. Germline CDR1 is SGDLS and CDR2 is YYNGEE. Between the trimmed V and J ends, which lost 4 bases and 2 bases, there was a span of 13 bases. The CDR3 runs 14 residues. The CDR3 is CASSPDSYPYEQYF. CDR3 sequence (DNA): TGTGCCAGCAGCCCGGATAGCTATCCCTACGAGCAGTACTTC.

This clone was recorded once. The V gene is TRBV9, the J gene TRBJ2-3, with 10 bases that match TRBD2. The J segment lost 4 bases and the V segment lost 3 bases, leaving 14 bases of the junction unmatched. Per the germline V gene, CDR1 is SGDLS and CDR2 is YYNGEE. The CDR3 is made up of 18 amino acids. The CDR3 sequence is CASSGHPERGGVADTQYF. As DNA, the CDR3 is TGTGCCAGCAGCGGCCACCCTGAGCGGGGGGGCGTAGCAGATACGCAGTATTTT.